The clone carrying this T cell receptor beta chain was picked up many times. The antigen remains unidentified. Described time point: newly diagnosed GD, antithyroid drugs for less than 3 months. The TCR library was made from RNA that had been extracted from PBMCs in TRIzol. Arm-PCR of CDR3 regions and iRepertoire HTBI primers were the basis on which TCR beta libraries were built. Per the authors' pipeline: Sequenced samples collectively carried roughly 63 TRBV and 14 TRBJ segments. MiXCR, run by TCRdb on the multiplex PCR reads, gives a single entry per CDR3 protein. These V and J calls rely on TCRdb rather than the paper's analysis. The data contain 350,000 to 400,000 distinct CDR3 sequences, around 15% of them singletons. The data derive from a study of regulatory T cells in long-lasting Graves disease. Turning to the study itself: The study enrolled newly diagnosed Graves' patients on antithyroid drugs under 3 months. Study-wide findings and caveats: Newly diagnosed Graves' patients exceeded persistent ones in TCR diversity. Having only a small sample size may have limited accuracy.

Per the germline V gene, CDR1 is MDHEN and CDR2 is SYDVKM. CDR3 size: 18 residues. Trimming cost V 1 base and J 4 bases, with 22 bases left between them. The clonotype comes from a female donor with Graves disease. This chain joins TRBV28 and TRBJ1-2; D is ambiguous. The input for sequencing was peripheral blood mononuclear cells (PBMCs), taken at new diagnosis, from a patient treated with antithyroid drugs. The CDR3 here is CASSLFFLWARQPYGYTF. The CDR3, as DNA: TGTGCCAGCAGTTTATTTTTTCTATGGGCTCGCCAGCCCTATGGCTACACCTTC.